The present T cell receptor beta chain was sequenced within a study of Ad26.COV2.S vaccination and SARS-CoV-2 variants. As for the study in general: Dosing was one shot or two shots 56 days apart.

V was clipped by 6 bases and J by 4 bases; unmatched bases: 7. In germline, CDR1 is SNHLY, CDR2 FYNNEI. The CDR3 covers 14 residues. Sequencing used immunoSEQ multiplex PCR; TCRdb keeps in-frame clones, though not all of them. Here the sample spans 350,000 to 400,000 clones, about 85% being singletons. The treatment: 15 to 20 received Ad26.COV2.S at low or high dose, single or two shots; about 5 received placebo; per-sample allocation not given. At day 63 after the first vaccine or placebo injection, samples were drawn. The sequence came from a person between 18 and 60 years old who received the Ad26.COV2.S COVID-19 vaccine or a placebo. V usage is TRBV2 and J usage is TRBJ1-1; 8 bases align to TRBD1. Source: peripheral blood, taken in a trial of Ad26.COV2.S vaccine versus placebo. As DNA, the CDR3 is TGTGCCAGCAGAGGTCCGGACAGGGCCACTGAAGCTTTCTTT. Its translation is CASRGPDRATEAFF.